Each of the 17 T cell receptor beta chains below was sequenced from the same sample in a study of OX40 agonist ivuxolimab in advanced cancers. Some clones are missing from TCRdb's copy, which holds only in-frame ones; the method was immunoSEQ multiplex PCR. The sample holds some 70,000 clones, roughly 84% seen once. Material: CD4+ or CD8+ T cells sorted from blood, obtained in a trial of the OX40 agonist ivuxolimab. The receptors here all came from an adult with an advanced solid tumor such as melanoma, head and neck, liver or kidney cancer.

The rearrangement uses TRBV19 and TRBJ2-5; 7 bases map to TRBD1. Germline CDR1 reads LNHDA; CDR2 reads SQIVND (reference sequence). The CDR3 runs 16 residues. V gave up 3 bases and J gave up 4 bases; unmatched junction bases: 11. In DNA form, the CDR3 reads TGTGCCAGTAGTATGAGGGGCGGAAGGGGGCGAGAGACCCAGTACTTC. It translates to CASSMRGGRGRETQYF. Combining the CDR3 with reference TRBV19 and TRBJ2-5 gives the whole variable domain DGGITQSPKYLFRKEGQNVTLSCEQNLNHDAMYWYRQDPGQGLRLIYYSQIVNDFQKGDIAEGYSVSREKKESFPLTVTSAQKNPTAFYLCASSMRGGRGRETQYFGPGTRLLVL.

The chain is built from TRBV11-1 and TRBJ1-1; the match to TRBD1 covers 9 bases. Germline V CDR1 and CDR2: SGHAT, FQDESV (reference sequence). V was pared by 5 bases and J by 4 bases, with 11 bases of the junction left unmatched. This CDR3 is 16 amino acids long. The CDR3 DNA follows: TGTGCCAGCAGCCAAACTGGGACAGGGAAATCCACTGAAGCTTTCTTT. Amino acid sequence: CASSQTGTGKSTEAFF.

This clone was detected once. The rearrangement links TRBV6-5 to TRBJ1-2; 7 bases map to TRBD1. This CDR3 is 13 amino acids long. The J segment lost 5 bases and the V segment lost 2 bases, leaving 2 bases of the junction unmatched. Germline loops: CDR1 MNHEY, CDR2 SVGAGI. This chain's CDR3 is CASSYGTDYGYTF. Here the CDR3 DNA reads TGTGCCAGCAGTTACGGGACAGATTATGGCTACACCTTC.

This clone has just one count. V and J are TRBV5-4 and TRBJ2-7, with 12 bases identical to TRBD1. There are 15 residues in the CDR3. Germline-derived CDR1 and CDR2 are SGHNT and YYREEE (reference sequence). Trimming cost V 4 bases and J 2 bases; bases outside gene matches: 4. The CDR3 nucleotides read TGTGCCAGCAGCCAGGGACAGGGGGCACCCTACGAGCAGTACTTC. This sequence encodes CASSQGQGAPYEQYF. Supplemented by reference TRBV5-4 and TRBJ2-7, the full variable domain reads ETGVTQSPTHLIKTRGQQVTLRCSSQSGHNTVSWYQQALGQGPQFIFQYYREEENGRGNFPPRFSGLQFPNYSSELNVNALELDDSALYLCASSQGQGAPYEQYFGPGTRLTVT.

In DNA, the CDR3 is TGTGCCTGTGGCTCCTACGAGCAGTACTTC. Residues: CACGSYEQYF. This chain connects TRBV30 to TRBJ2-7; D gene ambiguous. Germline loops: CDR1 GTSNPN, CDR2 SVGIG (reference sequence). This CDR3 region has 10 residues. V lost 6 bases to trimming and J lost 0 bases, with 3 bases between them.

The CDR3: CASSLVQGIQETQYF. In DNA, the CDR3 is TGTGCCAGCAGCTTAGTCCAGGGGATCCAAGAGACCCAGTACTTC. The V gene is TRBV7-8, the J gene TRBJ2-5; TRBD1 might be the D (6 bases). The CDR3 has 15 amino acids. Germline V gene data show CDR1 as SGHVS and CDR2 as FQNEAQ. V lost 1 base to trimming and J lost 1 base, with 10 bases between them.

This chain joins TRBV5-5 and TRBJ2-7, with D perhaps TRBD2 (6 bases). CDR3 length: 13 amino acids. The ends were cut back, 1 base at V and 2 bases at J, with 7 bases in the middle. CDR1 and CDR2 (germline): SGHKS, YYEKEE (reference sequence). The CDR3 nucleotides read TGTGCCAGCAGCTTGTGGGGGGCCTACGAGCAGTACTTC. Encoded protein: CASSLWGAYEQYF.

This chain uses TRBV4-1 with TRBJ2-7, with 7 bases fitting TRBD1. Trimming took 6 bases from V and 2 from J; bases not matched to a gene: 10. The CDR3 runs to 15 residues. CDR1 is MGHRA, CDR2 YSYEKL, per germline. CDR3 loop: CASSDSGTATYEQYF. CDR3 bases: TGCGCCAGCAGTGACTCCGGGACAGCTACCTACGAGCAGTACTTC.

The gene calls are TRBV19 and TRBJ1-1, with a possible D match to TRBD1 (5 bases). Per the germline V gene, CDR1 is LNHDA and CDR2 is SQIVND (reference sequence). Trimming took off 0 bases at V and 11 bases at J, with 10 bases between the two ends. CDR3 length: 12 residues. The CDR3 loop reads CASSIDRRAAFF. DNA for the CDR3: TGTGCCAGTAGTATAGATCGCAGGGCGGCTTTCTTT.

The chain recombines TRBV7-9 with TRBJ1-6; no reliable D call. CDR1 is SEHNR, CDR2 FQNEAQ, per germline (reference sequence). The CDR3 contains 16 residues. With 1 base removed from V and 0 bases from J, the gap between germline ends came to 7 bases. This CDR3 reads CASSLDRSSYNSPLHF. CDR3 sequence (DNA): TGTGCCAGCAGCTTAGACAGAAGCTCCTATAATTCACCCCTCCACTTT. The whole variable domain, filled in from reference TRBV7-9 and TRBJ1-6, reads DTGVSQNPRHKITKRGQNVTFRCDPISEHNRLYWYRQTLGQGPEFLTYFQNEAQLEKSRLLSDRFSAERPKGSFSTLEIQRTEQGDSAMYLCASSLDRSSYNSPLHFGNGTRLTVT.

The chain uses TRBV6-5 and TRBJ1-1, with TRBD1 matching over 7 bases. This CDR3 has 14 amino acids. After removal of 6 bases from V and 4 bases from J, the junction contained 8 bases not matched to a gene. Germline CDR1 and CDR2: MNHEY and SVGAGI. The CDR3 region is CASRIQGGGTEAFF. The CDR3 DNA sequence: TGTGCCAGCAGGATCCAGGGGGGTGGCACTGAAGCTTTCTTT.

The CDR3 spells CASRPSGTGNTIYF. DNA of the CDR3: TGTGCCAGCAGGCCTTCGGGCACTGGAAACACCATATATTTT. The chain links TRBV28 to TRBJ1-3; D is undetermined. This CDR3 comprises 14 residues. V lost 6 bases and J 2 bases, leaving 11 bases between the germline ends. Germline CDR1 MDHEN, CDR2 SYDVKM.

The rearrangement uses TRBV7-2 and TRBJ1-5; a possible D gene is TRBD1 (5 bases). Trimming took 1 base from V and 2 from J, leaving 9 bases between them. The CDR3 consists of 15 residues. Per germline, CDR1 SGHTA and CDR2 FQGNSA. The CDR3 region has the DNA TGTGCCAGCAGCTTAGACGGGGCGGGCAATCAGCCCCAGCATTTT. Amino acid sequence: CASSLDGAGNQPQHF. The full variable domain, completed using reference TRBV7-2 and TRBJ1-5, is GAGVSQSPSNKVTEKGKDVELRCDPISGHTALYWYRQSLGQGLEFLIYFQGNSAPDKSGLPSDRFSAERTGGSVSTLTIQRTQQEDSAVYLCASSLDGAGNQPQHFGDGTRLSIL.

This sequence joins TRBV15 and TRBJ2-7; 9 nucleotides line up with TRBD1. The germline gives CDR1 LNHNV, CDR2 YYDKDF (reference sequence). The CDR3 is made up of 16 amino acids. With 1 base clipped from V and 1 base from J, the junction kept 5 bases outside the gene matches. CDR3 protein: CATSRAGTGRSYEQYF. In DNA form, the CDR3 reads TGTGCCACCAGCAGAGCCGGGACAGGGAGGTCCTACGAGCAGTACTTC.

This rearrangement joins TRBV7-2 to TRBJ2-3; TRBD1 agrees at 9 bases. The CDR3 is made up of 16 amino acids. V shed 1 base, J shed 5 bases, and the junction held 7 bases outside the gene matches. Germline CDR1 reads SGHTA; CDR2 reads FQGNSA. CDR3 coding DNA: TGTGCCAGCAGCTTAGGAAACAGGGGGCAAATAGATACGCAGTATTTT. This encodes CASSLGNRGQIDTQYF.

The DNA for the CDR3 is TGTGCCAGCAGCTTAGGGCCGGGACAGGGAGGTGAAAAACTGTTTTTT. Its translation: CASSLGPGQGGEKLFF. The V gene is TRBV7-6, the J gene TRBJ1-4, with 9 positions matching TRBD1. This CDR3 comprises 16 residues. Germline trimming cut 1 base from V and 7 bases from J; bases unmatched to any gene: 7. Germline CDR1 SGHVS, CDR2 FNYEAQ.

The V call is TRBV30, the J call TRBJ1-1; D might be TRBD1 (5 bases). CDR1 GTSNPN and CDR2 SVGIG come from the germline V gene (reference sequence). The CDR3 is 15 residues long. V was pared by 0 bases and J by 0 bases, with 11 bases between. The CDR3 spells CAWSVGGVVNTEAFF. The DNA of the CDR3 is TGTGCCTGGAGTGTAGGAGGGGTGGTGAACACTGAAGCTTTCTTT.